This T cell receptor beta chain was observed in a study of cytomegalovirus exposure and HLA in healthy donors (dated by TCRdb to about 2017). About the investigation overall: In an earlier analysis of approximately 500 of the donors, roughly 300 Gb of sequence data and 117 million unique TCR beta sequences from about 190 million T cells were reported. Along with the approximately 670-subject first cohort, a separate validation cohort of over a hundred different subjects was used. An early release that covered fewer than 750 HLA-typed donors contained about 300 gigabases of sequencing data and 75 million to 100 million unique TCR sequences. Of the 300 to 450 genotyped donors, about 80% fell in the genetic ancestry cluster associated with self-reported Caucasian donors. The study profiled the T cell repertoires of more than 500 subjects by immunosequencing and related them to cytomegalovirus serostatus. The number of typed donors differed by locus: about 620-640 for A, B, C, DRB1 and DQB1; 522 for DQA1; some 590 for DPA1; and 400 to 480 for DPB1. The study aimed to test whether signatures of past pathogen exposure could be identified by cataloging public T cell receptors. Roughly 5 DR-DQ haplotypes were handled as single units for association and clustering, since linkage in the cohort was strong. On average, 235,054 unique TCR beta nucleotide sequences were sequenced per donor among fewer than 500 genotyped donors of the cohort, with about 17% of those sequences being non-productive. In a later genetic analysis, genome-wide SNP genotypes for about 65% of the 666 donors were used, and that subset was treated as a discovery cohort. All discovery cohort repertoires had been generated using a single sequencing platform. A later analysis re-analyzed previously published TCR beta repertoires from roughly 690 donors and added high-resolution HLA genotyping to study TCR occurrence patterns. To decide whether each TCR beta V gene segment behaved as functional or pseudogenic, an earlier analysis of some 570 of the donors relied on high-throughput TCR beta sequencing. Both class I and class II loci were covered by HLA typing, at four-digit resolution. Donor age, sex, ethnicity and CMV serostatus were compiled together with the repertoire data. High-throughput TCR immunosequencing, statistical association of individual TCRs with disease status, and machine learning were combined to predict cytomegalovirus infection status. The later analysis used no new phenotypic data to find candidate immune exposures, relying instead on TCR beta sequences and their occurrence across donors. Points the paper makes about the study in general: Some IMGT-functional V segments, including TRBV6-2 and TRBV6-3, could not be told apart with the 87-base-pair reads, so those segments were excluded. In a later analysis, HLA-associated TCR beta chains were found to be more clonally expanded and to have lower generation probabilities than equally common non-associated chains. Linkage disequilibrium might explain the correlated functional status among segregating V segments, but an unknown experimental factor could not be excluded. According to the authors, the approach could potentially be generalized to other disease states and immunological phenotypes. Specific HLA alleles were associated with around 18,000 TCR beta sequences at a false discovery rate of 0.05 in a later analysis. According to a later analysis, most CMV-associated TCR beta chains appeared to be HLA-restricted, and the HLA associations seemed to be driven largely by CMV exposure. This cohort had only TCR beta chains sequenced, and the lack of alpha or paired-chain data limited which features could be detected. Roughly uniform sequencing depth across donors was assumed in presence/absence analyses, although this assumption may not hold. A further reported finding was that TCR beta sequences accurately predicted the HLA-A and HLA-B alleles for most subjects in the first cohort. In vitro tests confirmed that three of the cytomegalovirus-associated TCR beta chains recognize cytomegalovirus antigens. Because counts were too low, seventeen rarely observed V segments, including chromosome 9 orphons, were excluded from the earlier analysis of some 540 of the donors. Strong co-occurrence of HLA alleles, especially DR and DQ, made assigning TCR associations to individual alleles difficult. In a later genetic analysis, a missense DCLRE1C variant was associated with V-gene and J-gene trimming of TCR beta chains, and the association was replicated in an independent cohort. In a later analysis, the rate of TCR association differed among HLA loci, with DRB1 alleles having the most associated TCRs and HLA-C alleles having the fewest. The study listed 150 to 200 TCR beta chains as associated with cytomegalovirus. Because HLA typing was missing for some donors at each locus, association tests included only the typed subset. Most TCR sequences were seen in very few donors, while some public TCRs were found in many individuals. The only immune exposure information available for the cohort was CMV serostatus. The sequencing pipeline was judged likely to have produced a cluster of highly shared sequence variants as a technical artifact. Broadly in line with IMGT annotations, most TCR beta V segments showed up in productive rearrangements about 87% or about 30% of the time in an earlier analysis of a few hundred of the donors. The classifier was reported to diagnose cytomegalovirus status with high specificity and sensitivity in both the original and validation cohorts. According to a later genetic analysis, donors in an Asian-associated ancestry cluster had fewer N-insertions in productive TCRs than the roughly 660-donor mean. A later analysis reported that several top co-occurrence clusters appeared linked to parvovirus B19, influenza, CMV and Epstein-Barr virus.

CDR1 and CDR2 are drawn from the germline V gene: MDHEN, SYDVKM. Trimming takes 2 bases from V and 4 bases from J, and the germline ends sit 2 bases apart. The CDR3, cysteine through phenylalanine, is 11 amino acids long. CDR3 DNA is the only sequence kept; it has 33 bases, read in frame from the first base. The cohort consisted of hundreds of healthy bone marrow donors. All cohort members were sampled while nominally healthy, although unrecorded immune exposures were likely present. The donor tested CMV seronegative and was one of the 352 seronegative cohort members. A peripheral blood sample was collected from each donor, and TCR beta sequencing was performed on peripheral blood mononuclear cells. Genomic DNA extraction from the blood cell samples was performed with the Qiagen DNeasy Blood Extraction Kit. To prepare the library, the immunoSEQ multiplex PCR assay was applied. The multiplex PCR relied on a mix of 60 forward primers for TCR Vbeta segments and 13 reverse primers for TCR Jbeta segments. Amplification of the CDR3 region of rearranged TCR beta genes was performed with a multiplex PCR assay on genomic DNA. The amplified TCR beta libraries were sequenced on the Illumina HiSeq System as 87-base-pair reads. Processing in the source paper ran as follows. A later analysis tallied around 82 million unique TCR beta chains across the 700 or so repertoires, and around 10 million of those chains were shared by two or more donors. To remove PCR and sequencing errors, raw reads were error-corrected and collapsed into unique sequences using a nearest-neighbor algorithm that merged closely related sequences. Alignment of CDR3 sequences to IMGT reference sequences was used to assign V, D and J gene segments. For a sequence to be retained, a match of at least six nucleotides was required to both a V gene segment and a J gene segment. Rearrangements were classified as productive when the CDR3 lacked stop codons and remained in frame with V and J, and all other rearrangements were classified as non-productive. CDR3 was defined according to IMGT convention as the region running from the second conserved V-encoded cysteine to the conserved J-encoded phenylalanine. The earlier analysis of approximately 590 of the donors excluded any sequence lacking an unambiguous match to a single V gene segment. In an earlier analysis of approximately 610 of the donors, V segments were called functional above 56.7% productive rearrangements and were called segregating when the between-donor standard deviation exceeded 5%. A statistical classification framework was developed to diagnose cytomegalovirus status using the catalog of TCR beta chain sequences. V and J gene assignment, in a later analysis, came from comparing TCR nucleotide sequences with IMGT/GENE-DB human TR gene sequences. A later analysis assigned CDR3 sequences and most-parsimonious VDJ recombination scenarios with the TCRdist pipeline. In a later analysis, every TCR beta chain was defined by the combination of its CDR3 amino acid sequence and its V-gene family, and reads without a unique V-gene family were dropped. As a way to deal with suspected cross-contamination and a sequencing artifact, a later analysis dropped roughly 600 nucleotide sequences that were highly shared and had low generation probability. For each public chain, a later analysis derived a clonal expansion index from normalized ranks of inferred template counts within each repertoire. In a later analysis, generation probabilities were computed with a VDJ recombination model fitted to out-of-frame rearrangements, and the resulting probabilities were checked against IGoR. In a later analysis, hypergeometric tests were used to score TCR-TCR, TCR-HLA and TCR-CMV co-occurrence, with a repertoire-size bias correction applied to TCR pairs. In a later analysis, false discovery rates were estimated by permuting HLA or CMV assignments 20 times. In a later analysis, co-occurring TCRs were grouped with DBSCAN, and TCRdist sequence similarity was added when clustering was performed within HLA-allele-positive subsets. Repertoires with fewer than 30,000 or more than 120,000 public chains, plus five repertoires with anomalous nucleotide sharing, were excluded from co-occurrence clustering. TCRdb limited this immuneACCESS table to in-frame rearrangements with V and J called. A share of clones is missing; checked studies link under half to unresolved V genes, and the rest is unexplained. V and J calls and clone size are those listed in that table; D and trimming were worked out from the DNA. The sample table records about 89,000 clones; around 77% of these occur just once. Approximately 3.7% of the sample belongs to the ten largest clones.

Worth noting for this clone: It has no known antigen specificity. No clone much larger than this one lies a single base away; base qualities are absent.

Input material: PBMCs. This chain joins TRBV28 to TRBJ1-1, with the D gene call left open. This TCR came from a young man in good health and CMV-seronegative. The nucleotide sequence reads as follows: TGTGCCAGCAGTTTACTCACTGAAGCTTTCTTT. Translation gives CASSLLTEAFF.